This T cell receptor beta chain was retrieved from a study of regulatory T cells in long-lasting Graves disease. Building the TCR beta libraries relied on iRepertoire HTBI primers, and CDR3 regions underwent Arm-PCR. TCRdb re-derived calls from the multiplex PCR reads in MiXCR, one entry per CDR3 protein. The table records about 470,000 distinct CDR3 sequences, 20% to 25% of them present only once. In this sample, this clonotype turned up many times. The CDR3 spans 15 residues. Trimming cost V 6 bases and J 0 bases; bases outside gene matches: 6. Time point specified: persistent/refractory GD, antithyroid drugs over 5 years with positive TRAb. With RNA extracted from PBMCs as input, the TCR library was made.

Sequences were derived from peripheral blood mononuclear cells (PBMCs), sampled when the disease was refractory, from a patient treated with antithyroid drugs. The chain links TRBV12-3 or TRBV12-4 to TRBJ2-7, with 9 nucleotides matching TRBD1. This clonotype was obtained from a female donor with Graves disease. CDR3 protein: CASSPGQGRSYEQYF. The CDR3 DNA sequence: TGTGCCAGCAGCCCCGGACAGGGGCGCTCCTACGAGCAGTACTTC.